These 4 T cell receptor beta chains share one sample of origin, sequenced in a study. TCRdb passed the 5' RACE reads through MiXCR, listing each CDR3 protein once. The table records roughly 39,000 distinct CDR3 sequences, approximately 19% of them present only once. The sequencing input was naive CD4+ T cells sorted from a lymph node. The sample's subset: naive CD4+ T cells, CD4+CD45RA+CD25-. These receptors were taken from a female donor with breast cancer.

Remarks on this clonotype: An end of the junction differs from the germline gene, which may be a read error. This chain uses TRBV7-6 with TRBJ2-7; D is unresolved. The germline CDR1 and CDR2 sequences are SGHVS and FNYEAQ. This CDR3 region has 13 residues. The CDR3 region is CAGSLEGLGEQYF. Written as DNA, the CDR3 is TGTGCCGGCAGCTTAGAAGGGTTGGGCGAGCAGTACTTC.

This clonotype has at least ten counts. This rearrangement joins TRBV6-5 to TRBJ2-3; weak D call: TRBD2 (5 bases). Germline V gene data show CDR1 as MNHEY and CDR2 as SVGAGI. This CDR3 region has 15 residues. V gave up 2 bases and J gave up 6 bases, with 15 bases separating them. CDR3 in DNA: TGTGCCAGCAGTTACCAGCCTAACTCGGGGGATACGCAGTATTTT. Its translation: CASSYQPNSGDTQYF.

Ten or more counts support this clonotype. The chain couples TRBV7-2 to TRBJ2-1; 7 bases are a match to TRBD2. The CDR3 loop spans 15 amino acids. CDR1 and CDR2 from the germline V gene are SGHTA and FQGNSA. V lost 5 bases and J lost 9; bases outside the gene matches: 13. As DNA, the CDR3 is TGTGCCAGCAGCACTCAGGCGGGAGAATACTCTGAGCAGTTCTTC. Translation: CASSTQAGEYSEQFF. The full variable domain, in which reference TRBV7-2 and TRBJ2-1 provide the parts outside the CDR3, is GAGVSQSPSNKVTEKGKDVELRCDPISGHTALYWYRQSLGQGLEFLIYFQGNSAPDKSGLPSDRFSAERTGGSVSTLTIQRTQQEDSAVYLCASSTQAGEYSEQFFGPGTRLTVL.

This clonotype has just a few counts. CDR3 DNA: TGTGCCACCAGGGCCAGAAACGCAGATACGCAGTATTTT. This codes for CATRARNADTQYF. The chain couples TRBV24-1 to TRBJ2-3; unclear D gene. CDR1 and CDR2 (germline): KGHDR, SFDVKD. Trimming took 7 bases from V and 4 from J, leaving 11 bases between them. The CDR3 consists of 13 residues.